The rows below give T cell receptor beta chains drawn from one sample of a study of T-cell memory formation after mild COVID-19. Each CDR3 protein gets one entry after TCRdb re-called the 5' RACE reads with MiXCR. The repertoire holds 140,000 or so distinct CDR3 sequences, with 14% to 15% as singletons. The sample was PBMCs or a T cell subset sorted from them (not recorded which). These receptor sequences come from an adult woman who had mild COVID-19 (a few samples of this study predate the infection). Cell type and time point are not known. Both conserved end residues are part of each CDR3. The order of the fields is clone size, V gene, J gene, D gene, CDR3 protein, CDR3 DNA. The D gene is left open where the match is weak. For some rows the clone size is stated as once, few or many, or as a class when expanded; others skip it.

-	TRBV7-3	TRBJ2-7	-	CASSSSPGPTYEQYF	TGTGCCAGCAGCAGCAGCCCGGGACCGACCTACGAGCAGTACTTC
-	TRBV12-5	TRBJ1-2	-	CASGPGEEYGYTF	TGTGCTAGTGGCCCGGGGGAGGAATATGGCTACACCTTC
many	TRBV7-9	TRBJ2-7	-	CASSSLTGPTYEQYF	TGTGCCAGCAGCTCTCTTACGGGGCCCACTTACGAGCAGTACTTC
few	TRBV5-6	TRBJ2-5	TRBD1	CASSSIGQGRVETQYF	TGTGCCAGCAGCTCAATTGGACAGGGGCGAGTGGAGACCCAGTACTTC
-	TRBV5-1	TRBJ2-1	TRBD2	CASGTSGAYNEQFF	TGCGCCAGCGGGACTAGCGGGGCTTACAATGAGCAGTTCTTC
-	TRBV27	TRBJ1-1	-	CASTPGGEVTEAFF	TGTGCCAGCACTCCCGGGGGCGAGGTCACTGAAGCTTTCTTT
few	TRBV20-1	TRBJ2-3	-	CSARDGYTSSTDTQYF	TGCAGTGCTAGAGATGGGTACACCTCTTCCACAGATACGCAGTATTTT
few	TRBV7-6	TRBJ1-3	-	CASSSSSVSGNTIYF	TGTGCCAGCAGCTCTAGTTCGGTCTCTGGAAACACCATATATTTT
-	TRBV5-6	TRBJ2-7	TRBD1	CASRMTGNYEQYF	TGTGCCAGCAGGATGACAGGGAACTACGAGCAGTACTTC
many	TRBV19	TRBJ2-1	-	CASSISGVYNEQFF	TGTGCCAGTAGTATAAGCGGCGTCTACAATGAGCAGTTCTTC
-	TRBV20-1	TRBJ2-1	-	CSARYIASHNEQFF	TGCAGTGCTAGATACATAGCGTCCCACAATGAGCAGTTCTTC
-	TRBV5-1	TRBJ1-2	TRBD1	CASSLLDRDGYTF	TGCGCCAGCAGCTTGTTGGACAGGGATGGCTACACCTTC
few	TRBV6-2/TRBV6-3	TRBJ1-2	-	CASSYHSRDNYGYTF	TGTGCCAGCAGTTACCACTCGAGGGATAACTATGGCTACACCTTC
few	TRBV2	TRBJ2-1	TRBD1	CASSLQGRYYNEQFF	TGTGCCAGCAGCTTACAGGGGCGGTACTACAATGAGCAGTTCTTC